What follows describes a single T cell receptor (beta chain). What this receptor recognizes is not known. Base qualities are not at hand, and no much larger clone is one base apart. The donors were healthy, HIV-negative adults who had no recently reported acute infections or vaccinations. Every donor was a Caucasian adult living in Nashville, Tennessee, USA. CD4+ T cells were enriched through magnetic negative selection, after which naive cells were positively selected on CD45RA and the remaining negative fraction served as the memory subset. After blood collection by leukapheresis, PBMCs were isolated using Ficoll-Histopaque density gradient centrifugation and then cryopreserved in the vapor phase of liquid nitrogen. Analytical flow cytometry was used to check the purity and quantity of each magnetically sorted T cell population. Genomic DNA was isolated from each sorted fraction and quantified by UV absorbance on a Nanodrop 2000c.

These data are taken from a study of shared clonotypes between healthy human individuals (TCRdb year 2020). The study in broad terms: The cohort comprised a couple of women and a few men aged 18 to 49 years. For each donor, CD4 naive and CD4 memory were each given three plates, CD8 naive was given two plates, and CD8 memory was given one plate. To estimate repertoire size and how much clonotype sharing occurs between individuals, the study deeply sequenced the blood TCR repertoires of five or six healthy adults. Libraries were prepared and TCR repertoires were sequenced by different laboratories using diverse techniques, in order to increase sequencing depth and limit assay-specific biases. Per donor, leukapheresis produced somewhere between about 0.94 and 9 billion PBMCs.

General study outcomes and caveats: Based on pairwise subsampling, the degree of clonotype sharing among donors was expected to be affected by sequencing depth. Sampling was limited to blood, and TCR repertoires in tissue likely differ from TCR repertoires in blood. The genetic and exposure-history diversity represented was limited by the small number of donors. Naive subsets generally had larger estimated clonotype richness than memory subsets did. Sharing across a few donors was observed for around 5% of naive CD4, 3% to 3.5% of naive CD8, 2% to 2.5% of memory CD4, and around 0.42% of memory CD8 clonotypes. Incomplete sequencing was indicated by rarefaction of sorted-subset datasets, despite the large sequencing depth. Higher generation probabilities were observed for clonotypes shared by all four sorted-subset donors than for non-shared clonotypes.

Using the deep immunoSEQ assay, TCR CDR3 regions were amplified from genomic DNA by multiplex PCR. Extracted genomic DNA from each cell subset was distributed evenly across all wells of several immunoSEQ 96-well plates, and each plate was treated as a replicate. For sorted subsets, each replicate PCR was loaded with around 200 ng genomic DNA, equivalent to roughly 30,000 T cell genomes. The purified libraries were quantified using a Qubit 3.0 fluorometer, sized with a Bioanalyzer 2100, and then quantified again using the KAPA Library Quantification kit. Every immunoSEQ 96-well plate was sequenced on a dedicated single-read 150-cycle Illumina NextSeq 550 flow cell. In the authors' own workflow: The immunoSEQ output contained only junctional sequences without quality scores, so filtering could not match that applied to full-length reads. To assign V/J genes and CDR3, sequences were annotated using PyIR, a Python wrapper for IgBLAST v1.9, with IMGT germline references. Reads with weak V/J assignments (E-value above 1e-6), missing CDR3, stop codons, out-of-frame junctions, or ambiguous translated residues were removed. V3J clonotypes were defined as sequences sharing the same inferred V gene, J gene, and CDR3 amino acid sequence. Percentage overlap between repertoires was calculated by dividing the number of shared unique clonotypes by the size of the smaller repertoire. Three approaches were used to assess repertoire richness: RTK rarefaction, the Chao1 estimator, and Recon v2.1 estimates of unobserved clonotypes. OLGA was used to compute generation probabilities for all TCRbeta clonotypes that the gDNA method yielded from a handful of donors. In TCRdb, the immuneACCESS table is reduced to in-frame sequences with V and J assigned. These tables do not hold every clone; where another copy was compared, an unresolved V gene accounts for under half, and the others remain unexplained. D and trimming come from the DNA, and the V and J calls and clone size come from that table. Here the sample has around 2.1 million clones; more than 90% occur a single time. The top ten clones comprise more than 0.1% of the sample.

Material: naive CD4+ T cells sorted from blood. Interpreted using the paper, the cell subset or site label stands for: CD45RA+ positively selected. The origin of this receptor is a man in his late teens or twenties in good health.

The CDR3 region: CASSFEETQYF. The DNA sequence follows: TGTGCCAGCAGCTTCGAAGAGACCCAGTACTTC. This chain joins TRBV11-2 to TRBJ2-5; no confident D gene assignment can be made. V drops 3 bases and J drops 3 bases, leaving 2 bases in between. From cysteine to phenylalanine, the CDR3 is 11 amino acids long. The entry retains the CDR3 DNA only, 33 bases that are in frame from base 1. Based on the germline V gene, the CDR1 and CDR2 sequences are SGHAT and FQNNGV.